The clone carrying this T cell receptor beta chain was detected only a few times. The target antigen is unknown. This record belongs to a study of CD8 T cells in ankylosing spondylitis. General study points: A TCR beta motif of 7 or 8 highly homologous variants appeared characteristic of ankylosing spondylitis blood. Previously reported in reactive arthritis synovial fluid and blood were some of the motif variants. Reportedly, matched ankylosing spondylitis synovial fluid was significantly enriched for disease-linked clones.

In TCRdb, the 5' RACE reads were re-called with MiXCR into one record per CDR3 protein. The sample consists of approximately 400,000 distinct CDR3 sequences, 15% to 20% of them appearing once. Germline V CDR1 and CDR2: MNHNS, SASEGT. CDR3 length equals 15 residues. The ends were cut back, 8 bases at V and 4 bases at J, with 17 bases in the middle. This clonotype was sampled from a male donor with ankylosing spondylitis. Sequencing was done on a sample of blood, either unsorted or a sorted T cell fraction (not recorded which). The chain carries TRBV6-1 and TRBJ1-4; possible D gene TRBD1, 6 bases. Written as DNA, the CDR3 is TGTGCCAGCGCGGGTCGGGGACAACTTAATGAAAAACTGTTTTTT. Amino acids: CASAGRGQLNEKLFF.